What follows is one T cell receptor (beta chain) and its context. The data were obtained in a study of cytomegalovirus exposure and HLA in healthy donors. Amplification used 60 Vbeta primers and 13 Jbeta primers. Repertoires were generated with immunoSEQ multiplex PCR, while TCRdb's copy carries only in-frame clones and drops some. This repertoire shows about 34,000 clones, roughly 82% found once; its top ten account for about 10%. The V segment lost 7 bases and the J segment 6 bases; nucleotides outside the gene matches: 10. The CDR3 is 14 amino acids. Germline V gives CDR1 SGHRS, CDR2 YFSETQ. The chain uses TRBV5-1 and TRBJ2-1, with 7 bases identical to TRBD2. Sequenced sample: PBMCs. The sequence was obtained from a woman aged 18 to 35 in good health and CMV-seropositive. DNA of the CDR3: TGCGCCAGCGCCGCGGGCGGGAGCCTCAATGAGCAGTTCTTC. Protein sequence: CASAAGGSLNEQFF.